The rows below give T cell receptor beta chains drawn from one sample of a study of OX40 agonist ivuxolimab in advanced cancers. Only in-frame clones appear in the TCRdb table, and some are missing; sequencing was by immunoSEQ multiplex PCR. Of 65,000 to 95,000 clones in the sample, approximately 86% are singletons; the top ten hold roughly 0.8%. The sample in question was CD4+ or CD8+ T cells sorted from blood, obtained in a trial of the OX40 agonist ivuxolimab. The receptors here all came from an adult with an advanced solid tumor such as melanoma, head and neck, liver or kidney cancer. CDR3s include the opening cysteine and the closing phenylalanine or tryptophan. Fields, in order: D gene, clone size, J gene, V gene, CDR3 length, CDR3 protein, CDR3 DNA. A D gene is named only where the DNA matches it firmly. Rows may omit the clone size; those that give it use once, few, many or a size class.

D gene: .
clone size: .
J gene: TRBJ2-1
V gene: TRBV28
CDR3 length: 12
CDR3 protein: CASSQLSGEQFF
CDR3 DNA: TGTGCCAGCAGCCAACTAAGCGGGGAGCAGTTCTTC

D gene: TRBD1
clone size: .
J gene: TRBJ2-5
V gene: TRBV18
CDR3 length: 14
CDR3 protein: CASSPAGGQETQYF
CDR3 DNA: TGTGCCAGCTCACCCGCAGGGGGCCAAGAGACCCAGTACTTC

D gene: .
clone size: .
J gene: TRBJ1-4
V gene: TRBV28
CDR3 length: 14
CDR3 protein: CASSKQGVNEKLFF
CDR3 DNA: TGTGCCAGCAGTAAACAGGGTGTGAATGAAAAACTGTTTTTT

D gene: .
clone size: .
J gene: TRBJ2-7
V gene: TRBV19
CDR3 length: 15
CDR3 protein: CASSPPGRTSYEQYF
CDR3 DNA: TGTGCCAGTAGCCCCCCGGGACGCACCTCCTACGAGCAGTACTTC

D gene: TRBD2
clone size: .
J gene: TRBJ2-1
V gene: TRBV25-1
CDR3 length: 16
CDR3 protein: CASSRPGLAGANEQFF
CDR3 DNA: TGTGCCAGCAGTCGACCCGGACTAGCGGGGGCCAATGAGCAGTTCTTC

D gene: TRBD2
clone size: .
J gene: TRBJ2-5
V gene: TRBV7-3
CDR3 length: 15
CDR3 protein: CASSFLAGGVETQYF
CDR3 DNA: TGTGCCAGCAGCTTCTTAGCGGGAGGAGTAGAGACCCAGTACTTC

D gene: .
clone size: .
J gene: TRBJ2-5
V gene: TRBV6-1
CDR3 length: 14
CDR3 protein: CASSELAIQETQYF
CDR3 DNA: TGTGCCAGCAGTGAACTAGCGATCCAAGAGACCCAGTACTTC

D gene: .
clone size: .
J gene: TRBJ2-7
V gene: TRBV4-3
CDR3 length: 14
CDR3 protein: CASSQDPSGDEQYF
CDR3 DNA: TGCGCCAGCAGCCAAGATCCGTCCGGTGACGAGCAGTACTTC

D gene: .
clone size: once
J gene: TRBJ2-7
V gene: TRBV10-3
CDR3 length: 12
CDR3 protein: CAISDVSYEQYF
CDR3 DNA: TGTGCCATCAGTGACGTCTCCTACGAGCAGTACTTC

D gene: TRBD1
clone size: .
J gene: TRBJ1-2
V gene: TRBV5-1
CDR3 length: 13
CDR3 protein: CASSSTGERGYTF
CDR3 DNA: TGCGCCAGCAGCTCTACAGGGGAGAGGGGCTACACCTTC

D gene: TRBD1
clone size: .
J gene: TRBJ1-1
V gene: TRBV19
CDR3 length: 17
CDR3 protein: CASSWDRGRMRDTEAFF
CDR3 DNA: TGTGCCAGTTCCTGGGACAGGGGGCGGATGAGGGACACTGAAGCTTTCTTT

D gene: .
clone size: .
J gene: TRBJ2-1
V gene: TRBV11-2
CDR3 length: 14
CDR3 protein: CASSLAGAYNEQFF
CDR3 DNA: TGTGCCAGCAGCTTAGCGGGAGCCTACAATGAGCAGTTCTTC

D gene: TRBD2
clone size: .
J gene: TRBJ2-7
V gene: TRBV15
CDR3 length: 16
CDR3 protein: CATSRDPSGRAGEQYF
CDR3 DNA: TGTGCCACCAGCAGAGATCCTAGCGGGAGGGCCGGGGAGCAGTACTTC

D gene: .
clone size: .
J gene: TRBJ1-1
V gene: TRBV11-1
CDR3 length: 15
CDR3 protein: CASSFNPGVGTEAFF
CDR3 DNA: TGTGCCAGCAGCTTTAATCCAGGGGTAGGCACTGAAGCTTTCTTT

D gene: TRBD2
clone size: .
J gene: TRBJ2-5
V gene: TRBV7-2
CDR3 length: 14
CDR3 protein: CASSLEGGGRAANF
CDR3 DNA: TGTGCCAGCAGCTTAGAGGGGGGCGGGAGGGCCGCGAACTTC

D gene: .
clone size: .
J gene: TRBJ1-1
V gene: TRBV9
CDR3 length: 13
CDR3 protein: CASSVGRNTEAFF
CDR3 DNA: TGTGCCAGCAGCGTAGGGAGGAACACTGAAGCTTTCTTT

D gene: .
clone size: .
J gene: TRBJ2-3
V gene: TRBV18
CDR3 length: 14
CDR3 protein: CASSPGQITDTQYF
CDR3 DNA: TGTGCCAGCTCACCTGGGCAGATCACAGATACGCAGTATTTT

D gene: .
clone size: .
J gene: TRBJ2-3
V gene: TRBV5-8
CDR3 length: 14
CDR3 protein: CASSWGDSTDTQYF
CDR3 DNA: TGTGCCAGCAGCTGGGGGGACTCCACAGATACGCAGTATTTT

D gene: TRBD1
clone size: .
J gene: TRBJ1-5
V gene: TRBV7-2
CDR3 length: 14
CDR3 protein: CASSQDRGNQPQHF
CDR3 DNA: TGTGCCAGCAGCCAGGACAGGGGCAATCAGCCCCAGCATTTT

D gene: .
clone size: .
J gene: TRBJ2-3
V gene: TRBV29-1
CDR3 length: 15
CDR3 protein: CSVASRGAFSDTQYF
CDR3 DNA: TGCAGCGTTGCCTCCAGGGGCGCTTTCTCAGATACGCAGTATTTT

D gene: TRBD1
clone size: few
J gene: TRBJ1-2
V gene: TRBV5-1
CDR3 length: 16
CDR3 protein: CASSLAHDRGGRGYTF
CDR3 DNA: TGCGCCAGCAGCTTGGCCCACGACAGGGGAGGCCGTGGCTACACCTTC

D gene: .
clone size: .
J gene: TRBJ2-7
V gene: TRBV19
CDR3 length: 14
CDR3 protein: CASSFSRDTYEQYF
CDR3 DNA: TGTGCCAGTAGTTTCTCCCGGGACACCTACGAGCAGTACTTC

D gene: TRBD2
clone size: .
J gene: TRBJ2-7
V gene: TRBV28
CDR3 length: 15
CDR3 protein: CASSLTGGLAGEQYF
CDR3 DNA: TGTGCCAGCAGTCTGACTGGAGGACTAGCTGGCGAGCAGTACTTC

D gene: .
clone size: .
J gene: TRBJ2-3
V gene: TRBV7-9
CDR3 length: 14
CDR3 protein: CASSFDRYTDTQYF
CDR3 DNA: TGTGCCAGCAGCTTTGACAGGTACACAGATACGCAGTATTTT

D gene: .
clone size: .
J gene: TRBJ2-5
V gene: TRBV9
CDR3 length: 15
CDR3 protein: CASSTRGSVQETQYF
CDR3 DNA: TGTGCCAGCAGCACAAGAGGATCAGTCCAAGAGACCCAGTACTTC

D gene: TRBD2
clone size: .
J gene: TRBJ2-3
V gene: TRBV11-3
CDR3 length: 15
CDR3 protein: CASSSGLARTDTQYF
CDR3 DNA: TGTGCCAGCAGCTCAGGACTAGCCAGGACAGATACGCAGTATTTT

D gene: TRBD1
clone size: .
J gene: TRBJ1-2
V gene: TRBV7-3
CDR3 length: 12
CDR3 protein: CASSSTGVGYTF
CDR3 DNA: TGTGCCAGCAGCTCGACAGGGGTTGGCTACACCTTC

D gene: .
clone size: .
J gene: TRBJ2-5
V gene: TRBV18
CDR3 length: 15
CDR3 protein: CASSPRTGQQETQYF
CDR3 DNA: TGTGCCAGCTCACCTCGGACGGGGCAACAAGAGACCCAGTACTTC

D gene: .
clone size: .
J gene: TRBJ2-1
V gene: TRBV7-2
CDR3 length: 13
CDR3 protein: CASSLVGYNEQFF
CDR3 DNA: TGTGCCAGCAGCCTAGTAGGGTACAATGAGCAGTTCTTC

D gene: .
clone size: .
J gene: TRBJ1-2
V gene: TRBV18
CDR3 length: 16
CDR3 protein: CASSPVQPGSDYGYTF
CDR3 DNA: TGTGCCAGCTCACCAGTTCAACCGGGGTCCGACTATGGCTACACCTTC

D gene: .
clone size: .
J gene: TRBJ1-6
V gene: TRBV5-1
CDR3 length: 16
CDR3 protein: CASSLGYKQGYSPLHF
CDR3 DNA: TGCGCCAGCAGCTTGGGTTATAAACAGGGTTATTCACCCCTCCACTTT

D gene: TRBD2
clone size: .
J gene: TRBJ2-5
V gene: TRBV7-3
CDR3 length: 15
CDR3 protein: CASSHRTSPGETQYF
CDR3 DNA: TGTGCCAGCAGCCACCGGACTAGCCCGGGGGAGACCCAGTACTTC

D gene: TRBD1
clone size: .
J gene: TRBJ2-3
V gene: TRBV4-2
CDR3 length: 16
CDR3 protein: CASSPRWTGSTDTQYF
CDR3 DNA: TGTGCCAGCAGCCCACGGTGGACAGGAAGCACAGATACGCAGTATTTT

D gene: .
clone size: .
J gene: TRBJ2-5
V gene: TRBV10-1
CDR3 length: 16
CDR3 protein: CASSERLQSSCETQYF
CDR3 DNA: TGCGCCAGCAGTGAGAGACTTCAATCGTCTTGTGAGACCCAGTACTTC

D gene: TRBD2
clone size: .
J gene: TRBJ2-1
V gene: TRBV4-1
CDR3 length: 17
CDR3 protein: CASSQAAGTSGYNEQFF
CDR3 DNA: TGCGCCAGCAGCCAAGCGGCCGGGACTAGCGGTTACAATGAGCAGTTCTTC

D gene: .
clone size: .
J gene: TRBJ2-7
V gene: TRBV6-1
CDR3 length: 14
CDR3 protein: CASSPARDVLGQYF
CDR3 DNA: TGTGCCAGCAGTCCAGCCAGGGACGTTTTGGGGCAGTACTTC

D gene: TRBD1
clone size: .
J gene: TRBJ1-4
V gene: TRBV10-3
CDR3 length: 15
CDR3 protein: CAISDTRQGVEKLFF
CDR3 DNA: TGTGCCATCAGTGATACCCGACAGGGAGTCGAAAAACTGTTTTTT

D gene: .
clone size: .
J gene: TRBJ2-3
V gene: TRBV6-5
CDR3 length: 13
CDR3 protein: CASSKMGTDTQYF
CDR3 DNA: TGTGCCAGTAGCAAGATGGGCACAGATACGCAGTATTTT

D gene: .
clone size: .
J gene: TRBJ2-3
V gene: TRBV7-2
CDR3 length: 15
CDR3 protein: CASSSAGGGTDTQYF
CDR3 DNA: TGTGCCAGCAGCTCCGCCGGAGGAGGGACAGATACGCAGTATTTT

D gene: TRBD1
clone size: .
J gene: TRBJ1-1
V gene: TRBV6-6
CDR3 length: 13
CDR3 protein: CASRTQGATEAFF
CDR3 DNA: TGTGCCAGCAGGACTCAGGGGGCCACTGAAGCTTTCTTT